Listed here is a single T cell receptor beta chain. The same CDR3 can be traced to other DNA sequences in this sample. This sample is drawn from a study of cytomegalovirus exposure and HLA in healthy donors. Researchers ran the PCR with 60 Vbeta and 13 Jbeta primers. Data came from immunoSEQ multiplex PCR; TCRdb stores just in-frame clones and leaves some out. The data hold about 150,000 clones, with 50% to 75% observed a single time. This CDR3 has 13 residues. V dropped 0 bases and J dropped 7 bases, with 10 bases sitting between them. The V gene's germline CDR1 is MRHNA and CDR2 SNTAGT. Material: PBMCs. The rearrangement uses TRBV6-4 and TRBJ2-7; a possible D gene is TRBD2 (6 bases). The clonotype comes from a woman aged 55-69 years in good health and CMV-seropositive. CDR3 in amino acids: CASSDSQAGEQYF. Here the CDR3 DNA reads TGTGCCAGCAGTGACTCGCAGGCGGGGGAGCAGTACTTC.